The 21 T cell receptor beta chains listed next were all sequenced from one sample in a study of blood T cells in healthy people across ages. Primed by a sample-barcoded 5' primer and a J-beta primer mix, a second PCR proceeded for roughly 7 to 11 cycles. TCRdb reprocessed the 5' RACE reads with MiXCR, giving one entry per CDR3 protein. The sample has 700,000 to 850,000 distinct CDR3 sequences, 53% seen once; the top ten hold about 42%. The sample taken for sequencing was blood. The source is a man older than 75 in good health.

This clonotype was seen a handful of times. The chain's CDR3 is CASSPPRTNTDTQYF. Written as DNA, the CDR3 is TGCGCCAGCAGCCCCCCCCGCACTAACACAGATACGCAGTATTTT. V and J are TRBV5-1 and TRBJ2-3; no reliable D call. V was shortened by 4 bases and J by 2 bases, with 14 bases between the two germline ends. Germline assignment: CDR1 SGHRS and CDR2 YFSETQ. The CDR3 runs 15 residues.

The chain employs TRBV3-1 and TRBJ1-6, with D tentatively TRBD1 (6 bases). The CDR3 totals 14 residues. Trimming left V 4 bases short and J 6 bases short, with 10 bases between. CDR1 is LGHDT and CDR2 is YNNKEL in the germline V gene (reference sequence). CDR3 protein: CASSLEGVNSPLHF. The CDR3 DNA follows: TGTGCCAGCAGCCTTGAGGGGGTTAATTCACCCCTCCACTTT.

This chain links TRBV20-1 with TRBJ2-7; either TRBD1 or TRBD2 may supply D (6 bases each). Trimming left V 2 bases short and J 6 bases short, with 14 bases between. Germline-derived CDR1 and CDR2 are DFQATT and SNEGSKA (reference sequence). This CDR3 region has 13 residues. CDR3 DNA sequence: TGCAGTGCTAGAAACAGGGAGGATTCCGAGCAGTACTTC. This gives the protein CSARNREDSEQYF.

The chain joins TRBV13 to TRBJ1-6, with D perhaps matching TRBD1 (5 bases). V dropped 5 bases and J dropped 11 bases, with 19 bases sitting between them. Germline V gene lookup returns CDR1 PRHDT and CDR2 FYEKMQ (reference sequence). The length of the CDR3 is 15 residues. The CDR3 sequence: CASSPSPGSFPPLHF. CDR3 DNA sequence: TGTGCCAGCAGCCCCTCCCCAGGGAGTTTTCCACCCCTCCACTTT.

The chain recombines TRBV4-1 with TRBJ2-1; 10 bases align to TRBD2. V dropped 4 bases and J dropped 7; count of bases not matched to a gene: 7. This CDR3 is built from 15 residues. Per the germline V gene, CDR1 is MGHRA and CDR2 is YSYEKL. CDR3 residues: CASSPSLAGLNEQFF. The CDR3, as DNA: TGCGCCAGCAGCCCCTCACTAGCGGGATTAAATGAGCAGTTCTTC.

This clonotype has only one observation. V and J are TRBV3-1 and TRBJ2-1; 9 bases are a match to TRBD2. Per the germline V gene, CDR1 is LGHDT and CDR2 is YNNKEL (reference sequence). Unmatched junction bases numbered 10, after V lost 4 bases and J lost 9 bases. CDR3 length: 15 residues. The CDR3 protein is CASSPVLAGSGEQFF. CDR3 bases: TGTGCCAGCAGCCCAGTCCTAGCGGGATCGGGTGAGCAGTTCTTC.

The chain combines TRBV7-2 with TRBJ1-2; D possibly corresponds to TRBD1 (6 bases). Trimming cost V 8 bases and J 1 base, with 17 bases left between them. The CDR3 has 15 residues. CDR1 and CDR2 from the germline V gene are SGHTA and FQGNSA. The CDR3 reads CASVAFRGGNYGYTF. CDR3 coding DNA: TGTGCCAGCGTGGCCTTCCGAGGGGGTAACTATGGCTACACCTTC.

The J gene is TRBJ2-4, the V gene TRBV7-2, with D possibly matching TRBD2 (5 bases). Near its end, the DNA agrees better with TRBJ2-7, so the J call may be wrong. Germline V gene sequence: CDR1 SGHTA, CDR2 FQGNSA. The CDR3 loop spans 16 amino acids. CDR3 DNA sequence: TGTGCCAGCAGCTTACTCTCGGGAATTATCGCCTACGAGCAGTACTTC. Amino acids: CASSLLSGIIAYEQYF.

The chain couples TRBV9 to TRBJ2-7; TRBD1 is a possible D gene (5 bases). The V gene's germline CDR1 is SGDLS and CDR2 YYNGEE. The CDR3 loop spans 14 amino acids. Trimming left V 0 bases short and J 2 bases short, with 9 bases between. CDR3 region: CASSVGTGPYEQYF. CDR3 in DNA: TGTGCCAGCAGCGTAGGAACAGGCCCCTACGAGCAGTACTTC.

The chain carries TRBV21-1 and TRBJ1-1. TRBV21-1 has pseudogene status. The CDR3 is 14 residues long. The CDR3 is CASSKVEESTEAFF. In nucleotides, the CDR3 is TGTGCCAGCAGCAAGGTCGAGGAGTCCACTGAAGCTTTCTTT.

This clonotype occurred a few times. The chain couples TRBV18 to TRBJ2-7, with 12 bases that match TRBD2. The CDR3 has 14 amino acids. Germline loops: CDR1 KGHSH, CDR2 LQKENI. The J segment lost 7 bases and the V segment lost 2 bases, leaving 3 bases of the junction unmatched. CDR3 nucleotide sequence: TGTGCCAGCTCACCATCCGGGACTAGCGGGGAGCAGTACTTC. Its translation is CASSPSGTSGEQYF. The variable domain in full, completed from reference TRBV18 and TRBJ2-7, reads NAGVMQNPRHLVRRRGQEARLRCSPMKGHSHVYWYRQLPEEGLKFMVYLQKENIIDESGMPKERFSAEFPKEGPSILRIQQVVRGDSAAYFCASSPSGTSGEQYFGPGTRLTVT.

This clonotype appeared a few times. Here the CDR3 DNA reads TGTGCCAGCACCCCTAAGGGAACAGGGATCAACTATGGCTACACCTTC. Translating it yields CASTPKGTGINYGYTF. The genes are TRBV5-4 and TRBJ1-2; a possible D gene is TRBD1 (6 bases). V lost 6 bases to trimming and J lost 2 bases, with 20 bases between them. CDR1 is SGHNT and CDR2 is YYREEE in the germline V gene (reference sequence). This CDR3 spans 16 amino acids.

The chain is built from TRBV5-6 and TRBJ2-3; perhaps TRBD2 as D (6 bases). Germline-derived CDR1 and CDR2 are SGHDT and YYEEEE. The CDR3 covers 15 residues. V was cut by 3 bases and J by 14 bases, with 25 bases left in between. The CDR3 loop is CASSSGLEIGRYAYF. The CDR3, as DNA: TGTGCCAGCAGCTCGGGACTCGAAATCGGGAGATACGCGTATTTT.

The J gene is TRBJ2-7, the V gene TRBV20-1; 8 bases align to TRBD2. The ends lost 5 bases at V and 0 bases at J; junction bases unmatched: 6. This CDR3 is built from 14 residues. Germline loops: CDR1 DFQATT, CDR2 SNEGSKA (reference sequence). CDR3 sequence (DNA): TGCAGTGCTTTAGCGGGGCTAAGCTCCTACGAGCAGTACTTC. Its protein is CSALAGLSSYEQYF.

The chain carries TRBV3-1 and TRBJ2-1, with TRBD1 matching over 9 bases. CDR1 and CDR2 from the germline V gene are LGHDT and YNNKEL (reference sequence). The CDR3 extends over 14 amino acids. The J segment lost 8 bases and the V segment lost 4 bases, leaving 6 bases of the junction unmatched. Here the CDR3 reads CASSPGQGLDEQFF. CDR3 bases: TGTGCCAGCAGCCCCGGACAGGGGCTAGATGAGCAGTTCTTC.

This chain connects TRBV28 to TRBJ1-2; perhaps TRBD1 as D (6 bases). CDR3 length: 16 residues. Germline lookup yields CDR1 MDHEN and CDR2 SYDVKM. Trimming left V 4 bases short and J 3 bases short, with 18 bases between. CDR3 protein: CASSSPLLTGYYGYTF. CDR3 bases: TGTGCCAGCAGTTCACCCCTGTTAACAGGGTACTATGGCTACACCTTC.

The CDR3 here is CASSLRSPSEKLFF. The DNA of the CDR3 is TGCGCCAGCAGCTTGAGAAGTCCTAGTGAAAAACTGTTTTTT. The chain employs TRBV5-1 and TRBJ1-4; D ambiguous. V was trimmed by 1 base and J by 7 bases, leaving 11 bases between them. The CDR3 runs to 14 residues. The germline V gene has CDR1 SGHRS and CDR2 YFSETQ.

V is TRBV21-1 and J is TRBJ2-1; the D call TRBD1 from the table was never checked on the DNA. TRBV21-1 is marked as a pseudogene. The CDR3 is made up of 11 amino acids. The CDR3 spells CALRQGDEQFF. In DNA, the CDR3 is TGTGCCCTTAGACAGGGCGATGAGCAGTTCTTC.

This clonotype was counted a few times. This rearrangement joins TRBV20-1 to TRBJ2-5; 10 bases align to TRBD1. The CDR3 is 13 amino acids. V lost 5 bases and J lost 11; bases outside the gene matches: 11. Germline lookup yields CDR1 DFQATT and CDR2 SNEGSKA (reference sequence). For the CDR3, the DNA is TGCAGTGCTCGGCGGGACAGGGGAGTTGAGCAGTACTTC. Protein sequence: CSARRDRGVEQYF.

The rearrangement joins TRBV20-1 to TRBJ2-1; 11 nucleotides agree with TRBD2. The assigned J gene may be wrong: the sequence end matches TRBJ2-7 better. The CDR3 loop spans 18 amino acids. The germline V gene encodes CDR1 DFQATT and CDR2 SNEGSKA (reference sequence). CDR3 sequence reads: CSARDRVSGRASYNEQYF. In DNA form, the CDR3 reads TGCAGTGCTAGAGATCGAGTTAGCGGGAGGGCCTCCTACAATGAGCAGTACTTC.

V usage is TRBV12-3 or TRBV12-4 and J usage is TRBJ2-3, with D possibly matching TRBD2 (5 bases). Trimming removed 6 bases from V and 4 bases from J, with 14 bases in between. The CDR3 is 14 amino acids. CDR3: CASRFRVGADTQYF. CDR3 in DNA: TGTGCCAGCAGATTCCGAGTGGGAGCAGATACGCAGTATTTT.